Each of the 21 T cell receptor beta chains below was sequenced from the same sample in a study of shared clonotypes between healthy human individuals. Generated by immunoSEQ multiplex PCR, the TCRdb table keeps only in-frame clones and is missing some. The sample holds fewer than 850,000 clones, less than 95% seen once. The specimen was memory CD8+ T cells from PBMCs. Regarding subset: CD45RO+ cells pooled with CCR7-negative TemRA cells. The receptors were sampled from a man in his late teens or twenties in good health. Some clones in this sample may be carry-over from other donors' samples.

The V and J genes are TRBV4-1 and TRBJ2-1; 7 bases line up with TRBD1. J gave up 0 bases and V 6 bases, and 14 bases lay outside the gene matches. CDR1 and CDR2 (germline): MGHRA, YSYEKL. The CDR3 contains 18 residues. The CDR3 protein is CASRPKGTEIASYNEQFF. Written as DNA, the CDR3 is TGCGCCAGCAGACCAAAAGGGACAGAGATAGCCTCCTACAATGAGCAGTTCTTC.

This clone was recorded once. The chain is built from TRBV14 and TRBJ2-1; D gene unclear. This CDR3 has 14 residues. V shed 2 bases and J shed 5 bases, with 10 bases lying between them. Germline CDR1 reads SGHDN; CDR2 reads FVKESK. In nucleotides, the CDR3 is TGTGCCAGCAGCCAACTTAAATATAACAATGAGCAGTTCTTC. It codes for CASSQLKYNNEQFF.

This chain uses TRBV13 with TRBJ2-7; 7 nucleotides align to TRBD1. After removal of 4 bases from V and 4 bases from J, the junction contained 10 bases not matched to a gene. There are 15 residues in the CDR3. CDR1 is PRHDT and CDR2 is FYEKMQ in the germline V gene (reference sequence). DNA for the CDR3: TGTGCCAGCAGCTCCGCCGGGACAGCATCTTACGAGCAGTACTTC. Encoded protein: CASSSAGTASYEQYF.

The chain links TRBV9 to TRBJ2-7; no definite D call. Germline-derived CDR1 and CDR2 are SGDLS and YYNGEE. V gave up 2 bases and J gave up 5 bases, with 17 bases separating them. The CDR3 loop spans 15 amino acids. The CDR3 region is CASSVRAGPPDEQYF. CDR3 sequence (DNA): TGTGCCAGCAGCGTCCGAGCCGGGCCTCCAGACGAGCAGTACTTC.

The chain uses TRBV27 and TRBJ2-1; TRBD1 is a possible D gene (5 bases). V was clipped by 1 base and J by 3 bases, with 13 bases between them. This CDR3 region has 16 residues. Germline lookup yields CDR1 MNHEY and CDR2 SMNVEV (reference sequence). The CDR3 nucleotides read TGTGCCAGCAGTTTATGGGCGGCTAGGGGCTACAATGAGCAGTTCTTC. Translating gives CASSLWAARGYNEQFF.

V usage is TRBV18 and J usage is TRBJ2-1; TRBD1 is a possible D gene (5 bases). This CDR3 has 15 amino acids. V was shortened by 2 bases and J by 9 bases, with 17 bases between the two germline ends. CDR1 and CDR2 (germline): KGHSH, LQKENI. The CDR3: CASSPGAVNSVEQFF. The CDR3 DNA reads TGTGCCAGCTCACCAGGGGCAGTTAACTCCGTTGAGCAGTTCTTC. The full variable domain, rest sourced from reference TRBV18 and TRBJ2-1, is NAGVMQNPRHLVRRRGQEARLRCSPMKGHSHVYWYRQLPEEGLKFMVYLQKENIIDESGMPKERFSAEFPKEGPSILRIQQVVRGDSAAYFCASSPGAVNSVEQFFGPGTRLTVL.

The V call is TRBV19, the J call TRBJ2-3; TRBD2 is a possible D gene (6 bases). V lost 5 bases to trimming and J lost 2 bases, with 17 bases between them. CDR3 length: 16 amino acids. Germline V lookup: CDR1 LNHDA, CDR2 SQIVND (reference sequence). The CDR3 region is CASSPRVAAYTDTQYF. The CDR3 coding sequence is TGTGCCAGTAGTCCGAGGGTAGCGGCCTACACAGATACGCAGTATTTT. The complete variable domain, with remaining parts taken from reference TRBV19 and TRBJ2-3, reads DGGITQSPKYLFRKEGQNVTLSCEQNLNHDAMYWYRQDPGQGLRLIYYSQIVNDFQKGDIAEGYSVSREKKESFPLTVTSAQKNPTAFYLCASSPRVAAYTDTQYFGPGTRLTVL.

The chain employs TRBV7-3 and TRBJ2-1; TRBD2 matches 9 bases. Germline CDR1 and CDR2: SGHTA and FQGTGA. The CDR3 covers 16 residues. V shed 2 bases, J shed 2 bases, and the junction held 4 bases outside the gene matches. CDR3 bases: TGTGCCAGCAGCTTATCGGGCGGGAGGGCCTACAATGAGCAGTTCTTC. Translating gives CASSLSGGRAYNEQFF. Supplemented by reference TRBV7-3 and TRBJ2-1, the full variable domain reads GAGVSQTPSNKVTEKGKYVELRCDPISGHTALYWYRQSLGQGPEFLIYFQGTGAADDSGLPNDRFFAVRPEGSVSTLKIQRTERGDSAVYLCASSLSGGRAYNEQFFGPGTRLTVL.

This chain links TRBV27 with TRBJ1-1; D perhaps matches TRBD1 (6 bases). Germline V gene lookup returns CDR1 MNHEY and CDR2 SMNVEV (reference sequence). The length of the CDR3 is 15 residues. V lost 2 bases and J 4 bases, leaving 14 bases between the germline ends. The CDR3 nucleotides read TGTGCCAGCAGTTTAAGTCCGGGGGCGAGCACTGAAGCTTTCTTT. Translated, it gives CASSLSPGASTEAFF.

The genes are TRBV4-1 and TRBJ2-3, with 12 nucleotides matching TRBD2. V lost 4 bases and J lost 4; bases outside the gene matches: 3. Germline CDR1 reads MGHRA; CDR2 reads YSYEKL. The CDR3 totals 15 residues. The CDR3 coding sequence is TGCGCCAGCAGCCCACTAGCGGGGGGCCCAGATACGCAGTATTTT. It is translated as CASSPLAGGPDTQYF.

Comment on this clone: An end of the junction does not agree with germline; a read error may underlie this. Here the CDR3 reads CASSRRQGYSHEQYF. The CDR3, as DNA: TGTGCCAGCAGCCGAAGACAGGGGTACTCCCACGAGCAGTACTTC. The chain recombines TRBV7-2 with TRBJ2-5; TRBD1 agrees at 8 bases. The DNA end is a closer match to TRBJ2-7, so the J assignment may be wrong. This CDR3 has 15 amino acids. Per the germline V gene, CDR1 is SGHTA and CDR2 is FQGNSA.

The chain couples TRBV7-9 to TRBJ2-1; the D call may be TRBD1 or TRBD2 (5 bases each). V was shortened by 2 bases and J by 0 bases, with 14 bases between the two germline ends. The CDR3 runs 17 residues. Germline V gives CDR1 SEHNR, CDR2 FQNEAQ (reference sequence). Here the CDR3 reads CASSLPIGTSSYNEQFF. Written as DNA, the CDR3 is TGTGCCAGCAGCTTACCAATCGGGACCTCCTCCTACAATGAGCAGTTCTTC. The whole variable domain, remainder taken from reference TRBV7-9 and TRBJ2-1, is DTGVSQNPRHKITKRGQNVTFRCDPISEHNRLYWYRQTLGQGPEFLTYFQNEAQLEKSRLLSDRFSAERPKGSFSTLEIQRTEQGDSAMYLCASSLPIGTSSYNEQFFGPGTRLTVL.

This chain links TRBV10-3 with TRBJ1-5, with 8 bases matching TRBD1. The length of the CDR3 is 15 residues. CDR1 and CDR2 from the germline V gene are ENHRY and SYGVKD. With 0 bases clipped from V and 4 bases from J, the junction kept 2 bases outside the gene matches. The CDR3: CAISESRQGNQPQHF. CDR3 nucleotide sequence: TGTGCCATCAGTGAGTCGAGACAGGGGAATCAGCCCCAGCATTTT.

This clone was seen at least ten times. The rearrangement uses TRBV19 and TRBJ2-5; 13 bases align to TRBD2. Trimming at V came to 6 bases and at J to 5 bases, leaving 6 bases not matched to a gene. CDR1 is LNHDA and CDR2 is SQIVND in the germline V gene (reference sequence). The length of the CDR3 is 15 residues. The CDR3 loop reads CASRPGLAGLETQYF. DNA of the CDR3: TGTGCCAGTAGACCGGGACTAGCGGGATTGGAGACCCAGTACTTC.

CDR3 nucleotides: TGTGCCACCAGCAGAGGGCGGGAGGGCCGGAATGAGCAGTTCTTC. Its translation is CATSRGREGRNEQFF. The J gene is TRBJ2-1, the V gene TRBV15; 9 bases align to TRBD2. J was trimmed by 7 bases and V by 1 base; bases with no gene match: 5. The CDR3 consists of 15 residues. Germline assignment: CDR1 LNHNV and CDR2 YYDKDF (reference sequence).

Comments on this clone: A read error is possible here, since a much larger clone lies one base away. The rearrangement links TRBV11-1 to TRBJ2-7, with unresolved D. Germline CDR1 is SGHAT and CDR2 is FQDESV (reference sequence). The CDR3 is 12 residues long. Trimming left V 1 base short and J 2 bases short, with 3 bases between. The CDR3 bases are TGTGCCAGCAGCTTAGGGACCTACGAGCAGTACTTC. Translated, it gives CASSLGTYEQYF.

The V and J genes are TRBV12-5 and TRBJ2-1; D perhaps matches TRBD1 (6 bases). The ends were cut back, 0 bases at V and 0 bases at J, with 15 bases in the middle. Germline CDR1 and CDR2: LGHNT and FRNRAP. The CDR3 has 18 amino acids. In DNA form, the CDR3 reads TGTGCTAGTGGTTTGGTACCCCCCTCGGGACACTCCTACAATGAGCAGTTCTTC. It yields the protein CASGLVPPSGHSYNEQFF.

The table lists this clone with a few counts. V and J are TRBV4-1 and TRBJ1-5; D is uncertain. Germline CDR1 reads MGHRA; CDR2 reads YSYEKL. V shed 0 bases and J shed 2 bases, with 11 bases lying between them. This CDR3 contains 16 residues. The CDR3 region is CASSQEVGSGNQPQHF. CDR3 nucleotides: TGCGCCAGCAGCCAAGAGGTGGGCTCAGGCAATCAGCCCCAGCATTTT.

The chain is built from TRBV7-9 and TRBJ1-1, with D possibly TRBD1 on 5 matching bases. The CDR3 is 13 amino acids. CDR1 is SEHNR and CDR2 is FQNEAQ in the germline V gene (reference sequence). The V end lost 3 bases, the J end lost 4 bases, and 9 bases lay between the germline ends. The CDR3 nucleotides are TGTGCCAGCAGCTTTCCAGGGCCCACTGAAGCTTTCTTT. The encoded protein is CASSFPGPTEAFF.

The CDR3 is CAISFDRSEETQYF. As DNA, the CDR3 is TGTGCCATCAGTTTTGACAGGTCGGAGGAGACCCAGTACTTC. V is TRBV10-3 and J is TRBJ2-5, with a tentative D call TRBD1 (6 bases). The V and J ends lost 5 bases and 5 bases respectively, with 15 bases between them. Germline CDR1 is ENHRY and CDR2 is SYGVKD. CDR3 length: 14 amino acids.

The CDR3 region has the DNA TGTGCCAGCAGTTACTTCCAGGGCGATAACTATGGCTACACCTTC. Its protein is CASSYFQGDNYGYTF. The V and J genes are TRBV6-5 and TRBJ1-2; tentative D call: TRBD1 (5 bases). Germline V gene sequence: CDR1 MNHEY, CDR2 SVGAGI. The V end was cut by 1 base, the J end by 1 base, with 10 bases between. The CDR3 extends over 15 amino acids.